The sequence of this T cell receptor (beta chain) was determined in a study of blood T cells in healthy people across ages. The CDR3 is 15 amino acids. CDR1 is SGHTA, CDR2 FQGNSA, per germline. Trimming left V 5 bases short and J 2 bases short, with 10 bases between. A J-beta primer mix and a sample-barcoded 5' primer were used in a second PCR of about 7 to 12 cycles. Through a template-switch adaptor with 12 random nucleotides, each cDNA molecule received a tag. TCRdb independently ran MiXCR on the 5' RACE reads; one entry per CDR3 protein. The sample lists 1.5 million to 2 million distinct CDR3 sequences; less than 50% were seen once.

This sequence joins TRBV7-2 and TRBJ1-6; D remains unclear. The sequenced sample consisted of blood. This TCR was recovered from a woman in her 40s in good health. This CDR3 is CASSAGVAYNSPLHF. The CDR3 DNA follows: TGTGCCAGCAGCGCTGGGGTGGCCTATAATTCACCCCTCCACTTT.